The present entry profiles one T cell receptor beta chain with its context. The antigen is unknown. Vbeta (60) and Jbeta (13) primers were used in the PCR. Produced via immunoSEQ multiplex PCR; TCRdb's table is partial and in-frame only. Altogether some 150,000 clones are present, approximately 68% being singletons, with the ten largest covering 4% to 5.5%. The sample comes from a study of cytomegalovirus exposure and HLA in healthy donors. Study summary: Samples from HLA-typed donors yielded about 85 million unique TCRs in an early data release.

Germline V gene data show CDR1 as SGHTA and CDR2 as FQGNSA. The CDR3 has 12 amino acids. The trim removed 3 bases at V and 11 bases at J, leaving 5 bases unmatched. Study-wide findings and caveats: Exclusion applied to some V segments, including TRBV6-2 and TRBV6-3, as they were indistinguishable. The authors later found HLA-associated TCR beta chains more clonally expanded than equally common others.

The TCR comes from a man aged 60-69 years in good health and CMV-seronegative. This chain links TRBV7-2 with TRBJ1-1, with 8 bases lining up with TRBD1. The sequencing input was PBMCs. CDR3 sequence: CASSFGQGEAFF. In DNA, the CDR3 is TGTGCCAGCAGCTTCGGACAGGGTGAGGCTTTCTTT. Combining the CDR3 with reference TRBV7-2 and TRBJ1-1 gives the whole variable domain GAGVSQSPSNKVTEKGKDVELRCDPISGHTALYWYRQSLGQGLEFLIYFQGNSAPDKSGLPSDRFSAERTGGSVSTLTIQRTQQEDSAVYLCASSFGQGEAFFGQGTRLTVV.